This T cell receptor (beta chain) came from a study of post-analysis software for immune sequencing data. Turning to the study itself: The study covered relapsing-remitting, secondary progressive and progressive-relapsing courses of multiple sclerosis.

Regarding this clonotype: Its matching antigen is unknown.

Study observations and caveats: Four or five TRBV segments, TRBV5-6, TRBV5-1 and TRBV20-1 among them, were found more frequent in patients than controls.

Unique molecular identifiers were present in the TCR beta cDNA libraries. About half a million cDNA molecules were recovered from an input of about 1 to 10 million T cells. Each CDR3 protein is one row after TCRdb ran MiXCR on the PCR reads. The sample includes hundreds of thousands of distinct CDR3 sequences, 59% seen only once; the top ten take approximately 10%. The CDR3 has 14 amino acids. Trimming removed 6 bases from V and 0 bases from J, with 8 bases in between. This chain connects TRBV12-3 or TRBV12-4 to TRBJ1-4; no clear D. Sequencing used blood. The sequence derives from a girl aged 2-10 years with multiple sclerosis. The CDR3 DNA reads as TGTGCCAGCAGATACGGTGCAACTAATGAAAAACTGTTTTTT. The encoded protein is CASRYGATNEKLFF.